The 18 T cell receptor beta chains listed next were all sequenced from one sample in a study of CXCR3-negative and CXCR3-positive naive CD8 T cells. Study results and caveats: TRB CDR3 hydrophobicity was greater in CXCR3-positive naive cells than in CXCR3-negative naive cells.

No antigens are known for them. Libraries of TRB cDNA were made by 5' RACE and carried UMIs. TCRdb reanalyzed the 5' RACE reads, giving one entry per CDR3 protein sequence and no DNA. There are approximately 130,000 distinct CDR3 sequences in the sample, with 0.4% to 0.5% held by the top ten. The specimen sequenced was naive CXCR3+ CD8+ T cells from blood. Subset defined: CD45RO-CCR7+CD27+CD95- naive CD8+ T cells expressing CXCR3 (TNR3+). Receptor source: a human donor in good health. Some clones in this sample may be carry-over from other donors' samples.

V gene TRBV7-2 combines with J gene TRBJ2-3; the TRBD1 assignment by TCRdb is unverifiable without DNA. Germline CDR1 reads SGHTA; CDR2 reads FQGNSA. The CDR3 extends over 16 amino acids. The CDR3: CASSPVGGRSTDTQYF.

V is TRBV14 and J is TRBJ2-5; TCRdb returns TRBD1, unconfirmable since there is no DNA. The CDR3 sequence is 18 residues long. Germline CDR1 SGHDN, CDR2 FVKESK. The CDR3 spells CASSQGLRQGALQETQYF.

CDR3 sequence reads: CSARSRTSYNEQFF. This chain uses TRBV20-1 with TRBJ2-1; with no DNA, the TCRdb D assignment of TRBD1 cannot be verified. Germline CDR1 and CDR2: DFQATT and SNEGSKA (reference sequence). The CDR3 runs to 14 residues.

The genes are TRBV14 and TRBJ2-5. The germline gives CDR1 SGHDN, CDR2 FVKESK. The CDR3 loop spans 13 amino acids. CDR3 residues: CASSQDLQETQYF.

The chain recombines TRBV18 with TRBJ2-1. The CDR3 length is 15 residues. The germline V gene has CDR1 KGHSH and CDR2 LQKENI. CDR3: CASSPLENRYTEQFF.

This chain links TRBV20-1 with TRBJ2-7; TCRdb reports TRBD2, a call that lacks DNA to check it against. The CDR3 has 14 residues. Germline values: CDR1 DFQATT, CDR2 SNEGSKA (reference sequence). CDR3: CSVSRSSGVYEQYF.

This chain's CDR3 is CASSLVLGEGEQFF. V and J are TRBV7-9 and TRBJ2-1; with no DNA, the TCRdb D assignment of TRBD1 cannot be verified. The length of the CDR3 is 14 residues. CDR1 and CDR2 from the germline V gene are SEHNR and FQNEAQ (reference sequence).

This chain joins TRBV3-1 and TRBJ2-7; TCRdb indicates TRBD2, and absent DNA this call remains unverified. This CDR3 contains 14 residues. Germline V gene sequence: CDR1 LGHDT, CDR2 YNNKEL (reference sequence). This CDR3 reads CASSQAETSYEQYF.

The chain couples TRBV28 to TRBJ2-7; with no DNA, the TCRdb D assignment of TRBD2 cannot be verified. The CDR3 loop spans 16 amino acids. Germline CDR1 MDHEN, CDR2 SYDVKM. The CDR3 loop reads CASSPDGPGGAYEQYF.

V gene TRBV20-1 combines with J gene TRBJ2-1; absent DNA, TCRdb's TRBD1 call cannot be checked. The CDR3 covers 19 residues. Germline V gives CDR1 DFQATT, CDR2 SNEGSKA (reference sequence). The CDR3: CSARGGQGERWGPYNEQFF.

J is TRBJ2-7 and V is TRBV13; the D call from TCRdb, TRBD1, cannot be confirmed without DNA. CDR1 and CDR2 from the germline V gene are PRHDT and FYEKMQ (reference sequence). This CDR3 is built from 15 residues. This CDR3 reads CASSLSERGLHEQYF.

The rearrangement joins TRBV7-9 to TRBJ2-1; TCRdb picks TRBD2, but there is no DNA to check that call. The CDR3 is 15 amino acids. Germline CDR1 and CDR2: SEHNR and FQNEAQ (reference sequence). The CDR3 sequence is CASSPAQAGSNEQFF.

The chain carries TRBV11-2 and TRBJ2-2; TCRdb's D gene call, TRBD2, goes unchecked for lack of DNA. The germline V gene encodes CDR1 SGHAT and CDR2 FQNNGV. The CDR3 is made up of 16 amino acids. CDR3: CASSPLAGVYTGELFF.

The chain combines TRBV28 with TRBJ2-7; no DNA is available, so the TRBD1 call from TCRdb remains unchecked. There are 14 residues in the CDR3. Per germline, CDR1 MDHEN and CDR2 SYDVKM. The CDR3 here is CASRPPGQGYEQYF.

The gene calls are TRBV7-8 and TRBJ2-3; TCRdb gives TRBD2 as the D gene, but with no DNA this cannot be confirmed. Germline values: CDR1 SGHVS, CDR2 FQNEAQ. The CDR3 is made up of 20 amino acids. CDR3 loop: CASSLDPSGGLGSSTDTQYF.

This rearrangement joins TRBV12-3 or TRBV12-4 to TRBJ1-2. The CDR3 totals 16 residues. CDR3 loop: CASSLTQGRSRDGYTF.

This rearrangement joins TRBV12-5 to TRBJ1-3; TCRdb reports TRBD1, a call that lacks DNA to check it against. CDR1 and CDR2 (germline): LGHNT, FRNRAP. CDR3 length equals 19 residues. CDR3: CASGLVPLQGANDGNTIYF.

V and J are TRBV11-2 and TRBJ2-2; TCRdb's D gene call, TRBD1, goes unchecked for lack of DNA. The germline V gene has CDR1 SGHAT and CDR2 FQNNGV. The CDR3 is 15 amino acids. The CDR3 spells CASSPRQGNPGELFF. The entire variable domain, with the rest obtained from reference TRBV11-2 and TRBJ2-2, is as follows: EAGVAQSPRYKIIEKRQSVAFWCNPISGHATLYWYQQILGQGPKLLIQFQNNGVVDDSQLPKDRFSAERLKGVDSTLKIQPAKLEDSAVYLCASSPRQGNPGELFFGEGSRLTVL.